This TCR beta chain is from a study of blood T cell repertoires in COVID-19 (dated by TCRdb to the early 2020s). As for the study more broadly: Collaborator samples came from the United States, Italy and Spain and covered acute and convalescent phases of COVID-19. The prospective study material was composed of cDNA or gDNA derived from T cells, B-cell-depleted T cells, or PBMCs. The dataset comprised deeply sampled blood TCRbeta repertoires from subjects exposed to, actively infected with, or recovered from COVID-19. The repertoires were released in a freely available public database meant as a resource for research on the immune response to SARS-CoV-2. Samples were obtained from the ongoing ImmuneRACE study (first 160 participants) and from about 1,300 subjects provided by 6 global collaborators. Sample metadata almost always included a de-identified subject ID, COVID-19 status, age in years and sex. HLA class I and class II types, where available, came from metadata supplied by the sample provider rather than from assay-based typing. Study-wide findings and limitations: How much clinical and demographic metadata was included differed by source and by participant, and the metadata was provided uncurated.

Spanning cysteine to phenylalanine, the CDR3 consists of 14 amino acids. Only the CDR3 part of the read is kept: 42 bases, read in frame from the first base. V and J are trimmed by 3 bases and 8 bases, and the gene matches miss 6 bases of the junction. The germline V gene sets CDR1 to MGHRA and CDR2 to YSYEKL. A word on this clone: What antigen it recognizes has not been identified. No quality values exist for individual bases; no much larger clone is one base distant.

TCRbeta CDR3 regions were amplified from genomic DNA using the immunoSEQ Assay, a bias-controlled multiplex PCR. In the source study's methods: The number of nucleated cells in each sample was estimated by amplification of reference gene primers within the assay. Sequence reads were collapsed and filtered to measure the absolute abundance of every unique TCRbeta CDR3 rearrangement. For each sample, productive Simpson clonality was calculated as the square root of Simpson's diversity index across productive rearrangements. TCRdb took over this immuneACCESS table, retaining in-frame rearrangements with V and J assigned. Such tables are incomplete; in checked studies, under half of the missing clones stem from an unresolved V gene, and the remainder is unexplained. The V and J calls and clone size were taken over from that table, and D and trimming were inferred from the DNA. The table for this sample lists almost 250,000 clones; 75% to 90% of them were counted only once. The top ten clonotypes cover 3.5% to 5% of the sample.

Participants in the prospective study were enrolled through a virtual design, were aged 18 to 89 years, and lived in some 24 United States geographic areas. Cohort assignment in the prospective study relied on participant-reported clinical history from a screening survey and a study questionnaire. Recovered participants in ImmuneRACE Cohort 3 were defined as having two consecutive negative NP/OP PCR tests, clearance from a healthcare professional, or resolution of symptoms. Each participant in the prospective study had whole blood, serum and a nasopharyngeal or oropharyngeal swab collected by mobile phlebotomists. Over a roughly two-month period, participants in the prospective study had the option of providing additional blood draws and questionnaires. Before DNA extraction, blood samples from the prospective study were shipped at room temperature or frozen.

This receptor was obtained from a woman between 25 and 40 years old who had recovered from COVID-19. The receptor chain draws on TRBV4-1 and TRBJ1-5; TRBD1 fits 8 bases in the junction. Material: PBMCs or T cells enriched from blood (not recorded which). The CDR3 region has the sequence CASSHPGGGEPQHF. The DNA sequence is as follows: TGCGCCAGCAGCCACCCAGGGGGCGGCGAGCCCCAGCATTTT.